This T cell receptor (beta chain) came from a study of blood T cell repertoires in COVID-19. The length of the CDR3 is 15 residues. V shed 3 bases and J 4 bases; nucleotides not matched to a gene: 8. CDR1 MDHEN and CDR2 SYDVKM come from the germline V gene. The table came from immunoSEQ multiplex PCR; TCRdb's copy has only in-frame clones and leaves some out. The sample records a few hundred thousand clones, about nine tenths being singletons. The clonotype originates from a man over 45 with active or convalescent COVID-19. The chain joins TRBV28 to TRBJ1-1; 7 positions agree with TRBD1. The sequenced sample consisted of peripheral blood. CDR3 nucleotide sequence: TGTGCCAGCAGTTTGTTCGAGGGGGCGGGCACTGAAGCTTTCTTT. It codes for CASSLFEGAGTEAFF.